This TCR beta chain was sequenced in a study of a mutant IDH1 vaccine in newly diagnosed glioma. About the research overall: Vaccinations, eight in total, occurred in weeks 1, 3, 5, 7, 11, 15, 19, 23. In some groups vaccination began 4-6 weeks post-radiotherapy; others received it with temozolomide. General study findings and limits: Pseudoprogression apparently lacked any relation to changes in top peripheral T cell clonotypes.

The count of this clone is one. Its cognate antigen is unknown. The method was immunoSEQ multiplex PCR; TCRdb's version includes in-frame clones alone and lacks a portion of them. The profile shows about 27,000 clones, 79% of them singletons. The CDR3 covers 16 residues. Trimming cost V 0 bases and J 5 bases; bases outside gene matches: 9. From germline, CDR1 is SGHTS and CDR2 YDEGEE. Indicated time point: week 5, during vaccination. Each vaccine dose was 300 ug of mutant IDH1 20-mer peptide, with topical imiquimod. Tumors from donors were new WHO grade 3 or 4 IDH1-mutant astrocytomas with ATRX loss. V and J are TRBV5-8 and TRBJ2-7, with TRBD1 identical over 9 bases. The sequencing here drew on PBMCs, taken from a glioma patient whose treatment included an IDH1 peptide vaccine. This TCR derives from a middle-aged man with glioma. Some clones in this sample may be carry-over from other donors' samples. CDR3 amino acids: CASSLDATGGRNEQYF. The CDR3 nucleotides read TGTGCCAGCAGCTTGGATGCGACAGGGGGGAGAAACGAGCAGTACTTC.